The present T cell receptor beta chain was sequenced within a study of regulatory T cells in long-lasting Graves disease. Study-level results: Persistent-disease Graves' patients showed less TCR diversity than new cases. Accuracy was perhaps lowered by the small sample size. There were preferences for TRBV28, TRBJ1-2 and TRBJ2-5 in persistent disease.

Libraries of TCR beta came from iRepertoire HTBI primers plus Arm-PCR of CDR3 regions. TCRdb redid the calling of the multiplex PCR reads with MiXCR, one entry per CDR3 protein. The data show some 430,000 distinct CDR3 sequences, with about a fifth seen just once and 6.5% to 9% held by the top ten. In regard to this clonotype: The target antigen is unknown.

Time point noted: persistent/refractory GD, antithyroid drugs over 5 years with positive TRAb. PBMCs provided the RNA from which the TCR library was made. This CDR3 is built from 15 residues. The V and J ends lost 4 bases and 0 bases respectively, with 10 bases between them. CDR1 and CDR2 from the germline V gene are LGHDT and YNNKEL (reference sequence). This specimen was peripheral blood mononuclear cells (PBMCs), taken when the disease was refractory, from a patient treated with antithyroid drugs. This receptor was obtained from a female donor with Graves disease. The chain combines TRBV3-1 with TRBJ2-1; D call uncertain. CDR3 coding DNA: TGTGCCAGCAGCCGCCGGCAAAGCTCCTACAATGAGCAGTTCTTC. Translating gives CASSRRQSSYNEQFF.